This T cell receptor (beta chain) was documented in a study of identical twins. Findings and limits, study-wide: The degree of excess twin sharing was weaker in beta out-of-frame sequences.

TCRdb re-analysed the 5' RACE reads in MiXCR, keeping a single row per CDR3 protein. The top ten hold roughly 0.4% of the sample, which has more than 400,000 distinct CDR3 sequences, about 15% seen once. Trimming pared 5 bases from V and 7 bases from J, leaving 9 bases between. This CDR3 is built from 13 residues. Germline CDR1 SGHAT, CDR2 FQNNGV. With respect to this clonotype: Its antigen is still unknown.

These data are also associated with another study on yellow fever vaccine responses in identical twins.

This receptor was obtained from a woman aged 18-30 years in good health. The chain is built from TRBV11-2 and TRBJ1-6; tentatively, D is TRBD1 (5 bases). What was sequenced was CD4+ T cells sorted from blood. This CDR3 reads CASSQGENSPLHF. CDR3 coding DNA: TGTGCCAGCAGCCAAGGGGAGAATTCACCCCTCCACTTT.